Listed below are T cell receptor beta chains from one sample, sequenced in a study of post-analysis software for immune sequencing data. TCRdb re-derived calls from the PCR reads in MiXCR, one entry per CDR3 protein. The sample records approximately 660,000 distinct CDR3 sequences, 55% to 60% being singletons. Material for sequencing was blood. These receptors were obtained from a girl aged 2-10 years with multiple sclerosis. Each CDR3 is given with its conserved first and last residue. Each record gives: J gene, V gene, clone size, D gene, CDR3 DNA, CDR3 protein. D genes are given only for firm matches. For some rows the clone size is stated as once, few or many, or as a class when expanded; others skip it.

TRBJ2-3 TRBV5-1 . . TGCGCCAGCAGCTCCGGAGGGCCAGAATCATATACGCAGTATTTT CASSSGGPESYTQYF
TRBJ2-5 TRBV4-3 once TRBD1 TGCGCCAGCAGCCAAGTGGGGACAGGGGGCCTAGAGACCCAGTACTTC CASSQVGTGGLETQYF
TRBJ2-1 TRBV2 . . TGTGCCGGACAAACGGGACCCCAAGGAGGAGAGCAGTTCTTC CAGQTGPQGGEQFF
TRBJ2-1 TRBV10-3 . . TGTGCCATCAGTGCGGAACCAATCTCCAATGAGCAGTTCTTC CAISAEPISNEQFF
TRBJ1-1 TRBV29-1 . . TGCAGCGTTGAAGACAGGCTCAGGACCGGTGGGTCTGAAGCTTTCTTT CSVEDRLRTGGSEAFF
TRBJ2-7 TRBV25-1 . TRBD2 TGTGCCAGCAGTGAAGGGGAAGCGGGGTACGAGCAGTACTTC CASSEGEAGYEQYF
TRBJ2-3 TRBV12-3/TRBV12-4 . . TGTGCCAGCAGACCCCCCGGGACCTACACAGATACGCAGTATTTT CASRPPGTYTDTQYF
TRBJ2-7 TRBV12-5 . TRBD2 TGTGCTAGTGGGCGATCCCCCACTAGCGGAACCACCTACGAGCAGTACTTC CASGRSPTSGTTYEQYF
TRBJ2-5 TRBV11-2 . TRBD2 TGTGCCAGCAGCTTATGGGCCGGGGGGTCTCAAGAGACCCAGTACTTC CASSLWAGGSQETQYF
TRBJ2-5 TRBV11-2 . TRBD1 TGTGCCAGCAGCTTAGCCCAACAGGGGGAAGAGACCCAGTACTTC CASSLAQQGEETQYF
TRBJ1-2 TRBV20-1 few . TGCAGTGCTAGAGGTGGGGGGAGACCTAACTATGGCTACACCTTC CSARGGGRPNYGYTF
TRBJ1-2 TRBV6-5 . . TGTGCCAGCAGTTATACGTGGCAGGGGCAGGGCTACACCTTC CASSYTWQGQGYTF
TRBJ2-3 TRBV7-8 . TRBD2 TGTGCCAGCAGCTACGGACTAGAGATAGATACGCAGTATTTT CASSYGLEIDTQYF
TRBJ2-3 TRBV11-2 . TRBD2 TGTGCCAGCAGCTTCCCAGCGGGGGTGGGCACAGATACGCAGTATTTT CASSFPAGVGTDTQYF
TRBJ1-1 TRBV7-9 . . TGTGCCAGCAGCACTCAGGCCACTGAAGCTTTCTTT CASSTQATEAFF
TRBJ2-3 TRBV7-9 . TRBD2 TGTGCCAGCAGACCAGCGGGGTTGGGGACAGATACGCAGTATTTT CASRPAGLGTDTQYF
TRBJ2-4 TRBV6-2/TRBV6-3 . . TGTGCCAGCAGTTCGAGACAGACACTAGCCAAAAACATTCAGTACTTC CASSSRQTLAKNIQYF
TRBJ2-7 TRBV2 . . TGTGCCAGCAGTGAACAGGGGCCCTCCGACGAGCAGTACTTC CASSEQGPSDEQYF
TRBJ2-3 TRBV6-1 . . TGTGCCAGCAGTGAAAGCGGCGGGGGCAACACAGATACGCAGTATTTT CASSESGGGNTDTQYF
TRBJ2-7 TRBV29-1 . TRBD1 TGCAGCGTTGAATCAAGCTTAACAGGGGGCTTTCCGGGGGAGCAGTACTTC CSVESSLTGGFPGEQYF
TRBJ2-3 TRBV7-3 . TRBD2 TGTGCCAGCAGCGTAATAGCGGGTGGAGGAAATACGCAGTATTTT CASSVIAGGGNTQYF
TRBJ2-5 TRBV11-2 . . TGTGCCAGCAGCTTAGATTGGTCCGGGGAGGGGGATACCCAGTACTTC CASSLDWSGEGDTQYF
TRBJ2-7 TRBV27 . TRBD1 TGTGCCAGCAGTTTATCGACAGGGGGACGGTACGAGCAGTACTTC CASSLSTGGRYEQYF
TRBJ2-2 TRBV6-4 . TRBD2 TGTGCCAGCCGTAGCGGGAGTTCAAACACCGGGGAGCTGTTTTTT CASRSGSSNTGELFF
TRBJ1-2 TRBV9 . . TGTGCCAGCAGCGTTGGGACCTCCTATGGCTACACCTTC CASSVGTSYGYTF
TRBJ1-5 TRBV15 . . TGTGCCACCAGCAGAGGGGACGGGCAGCCCCAGCATTTT CATSRGDGQPQHF
TRBJ2-1 TRBV10-2 . . TGCGCCAGCACAACAGGGCCTTACAATGAGCAGTTCTTC CASTTGPYNEQFF
TRBJ1-4 TRBV12-3/TRBV12-4 once TRBD1 TGTGCCAGCAGTCGTGCACAGGGGGCAGCTTTTGAAAAACTGTTTTTT CASSRAQGAAFEKLFF
TRBJ2-6 TRBV5-1 few TRBD2 TGCGCCAGCAGCCCAGGGAGGGTTGGGGTCCTGACTTTC CASSPGRVGVLTF
TRBJ2-3 TRBV6-5 few TRBD2 TGTGCCAGCAGTCTGGGACTAGCGGTAGATACGCAGTATTTT CASSLGLAVDTQYF
TRBJ2-7 TRBV2 . . TGTGCCAGCAGTGAAAGAGATGGATACGAGCAGTACTTC CASSERDGYEQYF
TRBJ2-1 TRBV29-1 . TRBD1 TGCAGCGTAGCTCGCGGGACAGGGTACAATGAGCAGTTCTTC CSVARGTGYNEQFF
TRBJ2-3 TRBV20-1 . . TGCAGTGCGGTTGGACAGACCACAGATACGCAGTATTTT CSAVGQTTDTQYF
TRBJ2-1 TRBV7-9 few TRBD2 TGTGCCAGCTCCCTAGCGGGGGTGTCCTCCTACAATGAGCAGTTCTTC CASSLAGVSSYNEQFF
TRBJ2-1 TRBV11-2 few . TGTGCCAGCAGCAGTCGTAATGTGCAGTTCTTC CASSSRNVQFF